This T cell receptor (beta chain) was sequenced for a study of T cells in Graves' hyperthyroidism and ophthalmopathy. Uncontrolled infection, other autoimmune disease, pregnancy or lactation led to exclusion. PBMCs stemmed from approximately 9.1 ml fresh peripheral blood. Amplification yielded TCR beta CDR3 regions, with RNA transcripts as the source. TCR CDR3 underwent first-round RT-PCR with the HTBI primer set. One entry per CDR3 protein, called by TCRdb with MiXCR from the multiplex PCR reads. The table lists approximately 600,000 distinct CDR3 sequences, under 15% of them singletons, with about 4.5% in the top ten. The source is a woman in her thirties or forties with Graves' ophthalmopathy. Sequenced: blood.

The CDR3 nucleotides are TGCGCCAGCAGCCAAGATGTAACGGGAGTCAGGGAGACCCAGTACTTC. It translates to CASSQDVTGVRETQYF. V usage is TRBV4-1 and J usage is TRBJ2-5; weak D call: TRBD2 (6 bases). Germline loops: CDR1 MGHRA, CDR2 YSYEKL. V was cut by 0 bases and J by 5 bases, with 16 bases left in between. The CDR3 runs to 16 residues.